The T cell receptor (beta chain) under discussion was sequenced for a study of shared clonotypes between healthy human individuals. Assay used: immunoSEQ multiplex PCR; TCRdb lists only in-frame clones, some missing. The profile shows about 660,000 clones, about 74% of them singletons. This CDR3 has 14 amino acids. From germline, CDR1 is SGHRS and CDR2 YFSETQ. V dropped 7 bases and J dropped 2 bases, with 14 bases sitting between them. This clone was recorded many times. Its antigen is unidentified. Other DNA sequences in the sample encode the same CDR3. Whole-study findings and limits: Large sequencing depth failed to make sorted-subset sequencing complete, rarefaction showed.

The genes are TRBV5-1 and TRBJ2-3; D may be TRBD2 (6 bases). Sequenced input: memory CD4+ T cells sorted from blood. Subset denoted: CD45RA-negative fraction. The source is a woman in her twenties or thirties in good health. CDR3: CASSPGEVTDTQYF. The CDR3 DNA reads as TGCGCCAGCTCCCCGGGGGAAGTCACAGATACGCAGTATTTT.